The next 3 T cell receptor beta chains were all read from a single sample in a study of blood T cell repertoires in COVID-19. The data were produced by immunoSEQ multiplex PCR, yet TCRdb's version contains in-frame clones alone and is incomplete. The sample has about 110,000 clones, 76% seen once. Sample: peripheral blood. Receptor source: a man older than 75 with COVID-19, enrolled during active disease.

The gene calls are TRBV7-9 and TRBJ2-5; 7 bases are a match to TRBD1. The CDR3 covers 15 residues. The junction had 10 bases not matched to a gene; V was cut back by 6 bases and J by 3 bases. The germline V gene encodes CDR1 SEHNR and CDR2 FQNEAQ (reference sequence). In nucleotides, the CDR3 is TGTGCCAGCAGGGTCCAGGGGGTAACCGAAGAGACCCAGTACTTC. The encoded protein is CASRVQGVTEETQYF. The full variable domain, in which reference TRBV7-9 and TRBJ2-5 provide the parts outside the CDR3, is DTGVSQNPRHKITKRGQNVTFRCDPISEHNRLYWYRQTLGQGPEFLTYFQNEAQLEKSRLLSDRFSAERPKGSFSTLEIQRTEQGDSAMYLCASRVQGVTEETQYFGPGTRLLVL.

The rearrangement uses TRBV5-1 and TRBJ2-5; possibly TRBD1 for D (6 bases). V shed 0 bases and J shed 3 bases, with 9 bases lying between them. Germline loops: CDR1 SGHRS, CDR2 YFSETQ. CDR3 length: 14 residues. The CDR3 reads CASSLGTAKETQYF. The CDR3 DNA follows: TGCGCCAGCAGCTTGGGGACAGCGAAAGAGACCCAGTACTTC.

This clone has a handful of counts. The chain uses TRBV5-4 and TRBJ2-3, with 7 bases lining up with TRBD1. CDR1 is SGHNT and CDR2 is YYREEE in the germline V gene (reference sequence). CDR3 length equals 15 residues. CDR3 nucleotides: TGTGCGGTAGGTTCCGGGACAGTTAGCACAGATACGCAGTATTTT. Translation: CAVGSGTVSTDTQYF.